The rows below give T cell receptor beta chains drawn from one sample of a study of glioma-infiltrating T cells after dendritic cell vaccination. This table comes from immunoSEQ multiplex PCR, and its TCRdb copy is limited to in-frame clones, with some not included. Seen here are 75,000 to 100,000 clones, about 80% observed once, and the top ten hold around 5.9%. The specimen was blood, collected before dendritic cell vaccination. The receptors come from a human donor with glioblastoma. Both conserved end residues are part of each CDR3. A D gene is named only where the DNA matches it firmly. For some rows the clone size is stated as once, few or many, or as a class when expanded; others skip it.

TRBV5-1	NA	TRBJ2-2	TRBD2	CASSLGKGTSTGELFF	TGCGCCAGCAGCTTGGGGAAGGGGACTAGCACCGGGGAGCTGTTTTTT
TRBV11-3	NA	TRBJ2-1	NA	CASSFGVNEQFF	TGTGCCAGCAGCTTCGGAGTCAATGAGCAGTTCTTC
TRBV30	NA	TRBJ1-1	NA	CAWGVNRRAFF	TGTGCCTGGGGGGTCAACAGGAGAGCTTTCTTT
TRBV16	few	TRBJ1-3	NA	CASSPTPPYPGSGNTIYF	TGTGCCAGCAGCCCTACTCCCCCCTATCCGGGCTCTGGAAACACCATATATTTT
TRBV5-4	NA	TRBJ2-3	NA	CASSPSGAIYSTDTQYF	TGTGCCAGCAGCCCAAGTGGGGCCATTTACAGCACAGATACGCAGTATTTT
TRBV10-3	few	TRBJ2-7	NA	CAIGTASYEQYF	TGTGCCATCGGAACAGCCTCCTACGAGCAGTACTTC
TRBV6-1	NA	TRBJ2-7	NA	CASRFRGAGYEQYF	TGTGCCAGCAGGTTTCGCGGGGCGGGGTACGAGCAGTACTTC
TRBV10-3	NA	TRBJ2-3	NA	CAIRPGTSTDTQYF	TGTGCCATCAGGCCCGGGACTAGCACAGATACGCAGTATTTT
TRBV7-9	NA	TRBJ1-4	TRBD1	CASSLGGQGHEKLFF	TGTGCCAGCAGCTTAGGTGGACAGGGGCATGAAAAACTGTTTTTT
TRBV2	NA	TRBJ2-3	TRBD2	CASSENRAGGKDTQYF	TGTGCCAGCAGTGAGAACCGAGCGGGGGGTAAAGATACGCAGTATTTT
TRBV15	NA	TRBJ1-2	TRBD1	CATSSWTGGDYGYTF	TGTGCCACCAGCAGTTGGACAGGGGGGGACTATGGCTACACCTTC
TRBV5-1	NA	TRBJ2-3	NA	CASTPGDTQYF	TGCGCCAGCACCCCGGGGGATACGCAGTATTTT
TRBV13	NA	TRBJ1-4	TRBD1	CASSLGDRANEKLFF	TGTGCCAGCAGCTTGGGGGACAGAGCTAATGAAAAACTGTTTTTT
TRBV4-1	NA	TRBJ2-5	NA	CASSHPGLLRETQYF	TGCGCCAGCAGCCACCCAGGGTTATTGAGAGAGACCCAGTACTTC
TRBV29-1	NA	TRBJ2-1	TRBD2	CGVEGMRGSSYNEQFF	TGCGGCGTTGAAGGGATGCGGGGGAGCTCCTACAATGAGCAGTTCTTC
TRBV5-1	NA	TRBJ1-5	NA	CASSSGLRDQPQHF	TGCGCCAGCAGCTCGGGACTACGGGATCAGCCCCAGCATTTT
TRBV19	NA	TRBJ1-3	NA	CASSIVSSGNTIYF	TGTGCCAGTAGTATAGTCTCCTCTGGAAACACCATATATTTT
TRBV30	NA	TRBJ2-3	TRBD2	CACGTSVFYF	TGTGCCTGTGGGACTAGCGTCTTTTATTTT
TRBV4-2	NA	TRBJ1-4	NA	CASSQDGGNEKLFF	TGTGCCAGCAGCCAAGACGGTGGTAATGAAAAACTGTTTTTT
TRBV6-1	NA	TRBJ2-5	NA	CASSETGAKETQYF	TGTGCCAGCAGTGAAACTGGTGCCAAAGAGACCCAGTACTTC
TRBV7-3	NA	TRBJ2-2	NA	CASSPPSGSNTGELFF	TGTGCCAGCAGCCCGCCGAGCGGGTCGAACACCGGGGAGCTGTTTTTT
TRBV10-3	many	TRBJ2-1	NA	CAISARDGLEDGEQFF	TGTGCCATCAGTGCACGAGACGGTCTCGAGGATGGTGAGCAGTTCTTC
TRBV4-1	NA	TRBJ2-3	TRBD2	CATRRTSGGATDTQYF	TGCGCCACCCGAAGGACTAGCGGGGGGGCCACAGATACGCAGTATTTT
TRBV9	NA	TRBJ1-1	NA	CASSVGANTEAFF	TGTGCCAGCAGCGTAGGGGCCAACACTGAAGCTTTCTTT
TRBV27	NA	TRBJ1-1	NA	CATSGTTNTEAFF	TGTGCCACCTCAGGGACAACGAACACTGAAGCTTTCTTT
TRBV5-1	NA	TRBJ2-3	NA	CASSFQSGDSDTQYF	TGCGCCAGCAGCTTTCAATCAGGGGATTCAGATACGCAGTATTTT
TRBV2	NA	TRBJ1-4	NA	CASLQEKLFF	TGTGCCAGCTTACAAGAAAAACTGTTTTTT
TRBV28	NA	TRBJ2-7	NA	CASSIQGPYEQYF	TGTGCCAGCAGTATACAGGGTCCCTACGAGCAGTACTTC
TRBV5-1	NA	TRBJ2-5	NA	CASSLGTVETQYF	TGCGCCAGCAGCTTGGGGACTGTTGAGACCCAGTACTTC
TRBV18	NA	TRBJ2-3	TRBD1	CASSPGTGGPDTQYF	TGTGCCAGCTCACCAGGGACAGGGGGCCCAGATACGCAGTATTTT
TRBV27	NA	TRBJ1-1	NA	CASTQGEKAFF	TGTGCCAGCACCCAAGGGGAAAAAGCTTTCTTT